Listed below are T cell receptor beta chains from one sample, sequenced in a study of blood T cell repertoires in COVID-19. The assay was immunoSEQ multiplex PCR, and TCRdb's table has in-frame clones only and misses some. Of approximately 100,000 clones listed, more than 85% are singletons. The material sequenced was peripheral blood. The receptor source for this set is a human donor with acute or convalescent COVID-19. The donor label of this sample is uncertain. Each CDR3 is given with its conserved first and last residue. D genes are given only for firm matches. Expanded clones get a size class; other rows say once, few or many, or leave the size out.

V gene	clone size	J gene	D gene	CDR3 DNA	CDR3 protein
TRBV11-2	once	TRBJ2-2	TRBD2	TGTGCCAGCAACAGACTAGCGGGAGGGGCCGGGGAGCTGTTTTTT	CASNRLAGGAGELFF
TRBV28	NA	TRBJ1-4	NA	TGTGCCAGCAGTCTCAGTCCCTCGGTGGGCGAAAAACTGTTTTTT	CASSLSPSVGEKLFF
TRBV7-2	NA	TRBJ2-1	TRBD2	TGTGCCAGCAGCTATATTACGGGGACTAGCGGGAAAAATGAGCAGTTCTTC	CASSYITGTSGKNEQFF
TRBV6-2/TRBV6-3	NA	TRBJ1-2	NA	TGTGCCAGCAGTTACGATCTGCCGGATGGCTACACCTTC	CASSYDLPDGYTF
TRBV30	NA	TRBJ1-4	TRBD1	TGTGCCTGGAACCGCCCGGGACAGGGTGAAAAACTGTTTTTT	CAWNRPGQGEKLFF
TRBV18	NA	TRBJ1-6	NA	TGTGCCAGCTCGGTCGAACAGGGATATTCACCCCTCCACTTT	CASSVEQGYSPLHF
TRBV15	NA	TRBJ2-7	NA	TGTGCCACCAGCACTATACCCGTGCGAGTCGAGCAGTACTTC	CATSTIPVRVEQYF
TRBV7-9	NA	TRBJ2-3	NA	TGTGCCAGCAGCTTTACAGGGTCCTCAGATACGCAGTATTTT	CASSFTGSSDTQYF
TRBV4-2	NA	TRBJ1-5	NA	TGTGCCAGCAGCCAAGGAGTGGACAGAGGATTCGAGCCCCAGCATTTT	CASSQGVDRGFEPQHF
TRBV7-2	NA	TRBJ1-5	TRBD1	TGTGCCAGCAGCTCGGACAGGGGGCACGCTCAGCCCCAGCATTTT	CASSSDRGHAQPQHF
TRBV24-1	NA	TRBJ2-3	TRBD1	TGTGCCACCAGTATGACGGACAGGAGGTCAGGTACGCAGTATTTT	CATSMTDRRSGTQYF
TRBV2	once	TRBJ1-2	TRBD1	TGTGCCAGCGGGGGGGGGACAGGATATGGCTACACCTTC	CASGGGTGYGYTF
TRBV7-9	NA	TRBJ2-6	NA	TGTGCCAGCAGCTCGAGGGTCTCTGGGGCCAACGTCCTGACTTTC	CASSSRVSGANVLTF
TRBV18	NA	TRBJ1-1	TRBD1	TGTGCCAGCTCACCCCCAGGGGGCATGAACACTGAAGCTTTCTTT	CASSPPGGMNTEAFF
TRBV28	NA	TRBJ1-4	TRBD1	TGTGCCAGCAGTTTCCCTATCCCCAGGGGGCCTGTTGAAAAACTGTTTTTT	CASSFPIPRGPVEKLFF
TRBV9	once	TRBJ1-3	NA	TGTGCCAGCAGCGTAGGACAGACTGGAAACACCATATATTTT	CASSVGQTGNTIYF